The rows below give T cell receptor beta chains drawn from one sample of a study of human T cells and chemical hapten exposure. TCRdb redid the calling of the RACE reads with MiXCR, one entry per CDR3 protein. Of under 100,000 distinct CDR3 sequences listed, roughly 10% are singletons. Sample: whole blood, taken in connection with sensitization to the hapten diphenylcyclopropenone (DPC). The receptors derive from a woman between 40 and 50 years old with alopecia areata. Some clones in this sample may be carry-over from other donors' samples. CDR3s include the opening cysteine and the closing phenylalanine or tryptophan. D genes are given only for firm matches. Clone size appears in some rows only: once, few, many, or a class for an expanded clone.

many | . | TRBJ2-7 | TRBV6-5 | TGTGCCAGCAAAACCGGGACCGACTCCTACGAGCAGTACTTC | CASKTGTDSYEQYF
few | . | TRBJ1-1 | TRBV20-1 | TGCAGTGCCCCCCTGGGCAGGGAGACTTTCTTT | CSAPLGRETFF
. | . | TRBJ1-2 | TRBV7-8 | TGTGCCAGCAGCTTAACACAGATTAACTATGGCTACACCTTC | CASSLTQINYGYTF
. | . | TRBJ2-5 | TRBV28 | TGTGCCAGCAGTTCCCCGGGACACCCGTCGGAGACCCAGTACTTC | CASSSPGHPSETQYF
many | . | TRBJ2-2 | TRBV7-2 | TGTGCCAGCAGACCCTATACTGACACCGGGGAGCTGTTTTTT | CASRPYTDTGELFF
many | TRBD2 | TRBJ2-1 | TRBV28 | TGTGCCAGCAGTTTGCTCCTAGCGGGAGGTCTAGATGAGCAGTTCTTC | CASSLLLAGGLDEQFF
. | . | TRBJ1-2 | TRBV18 | TGTGCCAGCTCACCACCCGACGGAGTTGGCACCTTC | CASSPPDGVGTF
many | TRBD1 | TRBJ2-1 | TRBV10-3 | TGTGCCATCACCGAGACAGGGGCCAATGAGCAGTTCTTC | CAITETGANEQFF
. | TRBD1 | TRBJ2-5 | TRBV25-1 | TGTGCCAGCAGCCCCAACCTGGGACAGGGGTCCCCTTGGCGCCAAGAGACCCAGTACTTC | CASSPNLGQGSPWRQETQYF
. | . | TRBJ2-2 | TRBV29-1 | TGCAGCGCCGGAGGGGCACAGGGCACCGGGGAGCTGTTTTTT | CSAGGAQGTGELFF
few | . | TRBJ2-1 | TRBV4-1 | TGCGCCAGCAGCCAAGTAACAGGGTTGAATGAGCAGTTCTTC | CASSQVTGLNEQFF
. | . | TRBJ2-7 | TRBV20-1 | TGCAGTGCTAGAAAAACCTACGAGCAGTACTTC | CSARKTYEQYF
few | . | TRBJ1-6 | TRBV3-1 | TGTGCCAGCAGCCGACTTAAGCAGACTAATTCACCCCTCCACTTT | CASSRLKQTNSPLHF
few | TRBD1 | TRBJ2-7 | TRBV6-6 | TGTGCCAGCAACCCGACAGGGCTGAGCTCCTACGAGCAGTACTTC | CASNPTGLSSYEQYF
. | TRBD1 | TRBJ2-1 | TRBV23-1 | TGCGCCAGCAGTCAACCGGGACAGGGGAGCTCCTACAATGAGCAGTTCTTC | CASSQPGQGSSYNEQFF
many | TRBD2 | TRBJ2-5 | TRBV29-1 | TGCAGCGCCACTCTAGCGGGGTACGGCGACCAGTACTTC | CSATLAGYGDQYF
. | . | TRBJ1-1 | TRBV29-1 | TGCAGCGGGGGGGGCCAGGCCCCGAACACTGAAGCTTTCTTT | CSGGGQAPNTEAFF
many | TRBD2 | TRBJ2-1 | TRBV20-1 | TGCAGTGCGGGACTAGCGTCGAGCTCCTACAATGAGCAGTTCTTC | CSAGLASSSYNEQFF
few | . | TRBJ2-5 | TRBV6-5 | TGTGCCAGCAGAAACAGGGGAGGGGAGACCCAGTACTTC | CASRNRGGETQYF
. | . | TRBJ2-7 | TRBV18 | TGTGCCAGCTCACCACAGGTGGCGGGCTCCACCTACGAGCAGTACTTC | CASSPQVAGSTYEQYF
many | . | TRBJ1-2 | TRBV3-1 | TGTGCCAGCAGCCAGCAGAACTATGGCTACACCTTC | CASSQQNYGYTF
. | TRBD1 | TRBJ1-1 | TRBV20-1 | TGCAGTGCTAGACCAGGGGGGGCTGAAGCTTTCTTT | CSARPGGAEAFF
. | TRBD2 | TRBJ2-5 | TRBV12-3/TRBV12-4 | TGTGCCAGCAGCACACCGGGGGGGGAGACCCAGTACTTC | CASSTPGGETQYF
few | . | TRBJ2-7 | TRBV14 | TGTGCCAGCAGCCAATATATCTCAAGCCAAATCGGAGCCGAGCAGTACTTC | CASSQYISSQIGAEQYF
. | . | TRBJ2-5 | TRBV5-4 | TGTGCCAGCAGCCCACGGGGCAGCTTACAAGAGACCCAGTACTTC | CASSPRGSLQETQYF
many | . | TRBJ2-7 | TRBV5-4 | TGTGCCAGCAGCCCTCGGCAGAGCTACGAGCAGTACTTC | CASSPRQSYEQYF
few | . | TRBJ2-7 | TRBV7-9 | TGTGCCAGCAGCCCCCAAGCCGACGAGCAGTACTTC | CASSPQADEQYF
few | . | TRBJ2-7 | TRBV7-9 | TGTGCCAGCAGCTTATGGCCCAACGGGGCCTACGAGCAGTACTTC | CASSLWPNGAYEQYF
many | TRBD1 | TRBJ1-2 | TRBV20-1 | TGCAGTGCTAGAGATCGTGACAGGGGTGACTATGGCTACACCTTC | CSARDRDRGDYGYTF
many | TRBD2 | TRBJ2-1 | TRBV10-1 | TGCGCCAGCAGTTCTGGGACTAGCGGGAGGTTCAATGAGCAGTTCTTC | CASSSGTSGRFNEQFF
many | . | TRBJ2-5 | TRBV18 | TGTGCCAGCTCTCCCGAAAGCACAGGGTTGGGGACCCAGTACTTC | CASSPESTGLGTQYF
many | . | TRBJ1-6 | TRBV6-5 | TGTGCCAGCACCCTAGGGCAGGGCGGTGGTTCACCCCTCCACTTT | CASTLGQGGGSPLHF
. | TRBD2 | TRBJ2-1 | TRBV19 | TGTGCCAGTAGTCGACTAGCGGGGGGCGGGAACAAAGAGCAGTTCTTC | CASSRLAGGGNKEQFF
few | . | TRBJ1-1 | TRBV10-3 | TGTGCCATCAGTGAGCAGGTTAAGAACACTGAAGCTTTCTTT | CAISEQVKNTEAFF
many | . | TRBJ1-1 | TRBV3-1 | TGTGCCAGCAGCCCACAGGAGAGAAACACTGAAGCTTTCTTT | CASSPQERNTEAFF
many | TRBD1 | TRBJ2-2 | TRBV9 | TGTGCCAGCAGCGTAAGGACAGGGGGCACCGGGGAGCTGTTTTTT | CASSVRTGGTGELFF
few | . | TRBJ2-7 | TRBV27 | TGTGCCAGCCCCCGAGCGGGCTACGAGCAGTACTTC | CASPRAGYEQYF
many | TRBD1 | TRBJ1-5 | TRBV6-6 | TGTGCCAGCAGTTACTCGGGAGGGGGCGGACAGCCCCAGCATTTT | CASSYSGGGGQPQHF
many | . | TRBJ2-3 | TRBV11-2 | TGTGCCAGCAGCTTCGGGGGCTCTAGCACAGATACGCAGTATTTT | CASSFGGSSTDTQYF
few | TRBD1 | TRBJ1-2 | TRBV6-5 | TGTGCCAGCAATCAGGGGGCAGGTGGCTACACCTTC | CASNQGAGGYTF
many | . | TRBJ1-5 | TRBV19 | TGTGCCAGTAGGGCGGGGGGGACGGCGCTTTTACGGGAGAAGCCCCAGCATTTT | CASRAGGTALLREKPQHF
. | . | TRBJ1-4 | TRBV6-1 | TGTGCCAGCACTCGGGGGGGGGCGGATGAAAAACTGTTTTTT | CASTRGGADEKLFF
. | TRBD1 | TRBJ2-3 | TRBV10-3 | TGTGCCATCAGTGGAGGACAGGGGGTGACAGATACGCAGTATTTT | CAISGGQGVTDTQYF
few | . | TRBJ2-7 | TRBV7-2 | TGTGCCAGCAGCTCTAGACGGGGGCATTCCTACGAGCAGTACTTC | CASSSRRGHSYEQYF
. | . | TRBJ2-7 | TRBV7-6 | TGTGCCAGCAGCTCAGCCCCCGGGACCGCAACCTACGAGCAGTACTTC | CASSSAPGTATYEQYF
many | . | TRBJ1-5 | TRBV25-1 | TGTGCCAGCAGTGACTCCCGCAAAGGGGTCAATCAGCCCCAGCATTTT | CASSDSRKGVNQPQHF
. | . | TRBJ2-6 | TRBV6-5 | TGTGCCAGCCGGGACGGACCAGACTCTGGGGCCAACGTCCTGACTTTC | CASRDGPDSGANVLTF
. | . | TRBJ2-7 | TRBV7-3 | TGTGCCAGCAGCCCCGGTGAAACAGGGTGGCAGTACTTC | CASSPGETGWQYF
many | . | TRBJ2-2 | TRBV18 | TGTGCCAGCTCACCGGCGGGACATCTGAACACCGGGGAGCTGTTTTTT | CASSPAGHLNTGELFF
few | . | TRBJ2-6 | TRBV3-1 | TGTGCCAGCAGCCAAGATCTGGGGACCTCTGGGGCCAACGTCCTGACTTTC | CASSQDLGTSGANVLTF
many | . | TRBJ2-1 | TRBV24-1 | TGTGCCACCAGTGACGGAGGGGGCGCCTACAATGAGCAGTTCTTC | CATSDGGGAYNEQFF
many | . | TRBJ2-7 | TRBV6-5 | TGTGCCAGCAGTTACGGTCGGTACTCCTACGAGCAGTACTTC | CASSYGRYSYEQYF
many | . | TRBJ2-7 | TRBV7-2 | TGTGCCAGCAGCCCCCCGTTGACCCTAACTCGCTACGAGCAGTACTTC | CASSPPLTLTRYEQYF
few | . | TRBJ1-5 | TRBV20-1 | TGCAGTGCCGGGGCGGGGAGGCAGCCCCAGCATTTT | CSAGAGRQPQHF